These 9 T cell receptor beta chains share one sample of origin, sequenced in a study of T cell changes during pregnancy in multiple sclerosis. Sequencing used immunoSEQ multiplex PCR; TCRdb keeps in-frame clones, though not all of them. The sample contains 65,000 to 75,000 clones, 80% to 95% of which appear only once. Sequencing was performed on CD8+ T cells from peripheral blood mononuclear cells, taken in the third trimester of pregnancy. These receptors originate from a female donor in good health, enrolled as a control in a pregnancy study.

This chain links TRBV30 with TRBJ2-3, with 10 bases aligning to TRBD2. The germline V gene has CDR1 GTSNPN and CDR2 SVGIG (reference sequence). With V trimmed by 0 bases and J by 3 bases, 6 bases remained unmatched. This CDR3 is built from 16 residues. The CDR3 coding sequence is TGTGCCTGGAGTGTGGGAGCGGGGGGGCCGACAGATACGCAGTATTTT. Translation gives CAWSVGAGGPTDTQYF.

V gene TRBV7-9 combines with J gene TRBJ2-2; 8 nucleotides align to TRBD1. The CDR3 runs to 16 residues. The junction had 4 bases not matched to a gene; V was cut back by 1 base and J by 3 bases. Germline CDR1 SEHNR, CDR2 FQNEAQ (reference sequence). This CDR3 reads CASSLEDRVDTGELFF. The CDR3 DNA follows: TGTGCCAGCAGCTTAGAGGACAGGGTTGACACCGGGGAGCTGTTTTTT. Filled out from reference TRBV7-9 and TRBJ2-2, the complete variable domain reads DTGVSQNPRHKITKRGQNVTFRCDPISEHNRLYWYRQTLGQGPEFLTYFQNEAQLEKSRLLSDRFSAERPKGSFSTLEIQRTEQGDSAMYLCASSLEDRVDTGELFFGEGSRLTVL.

The V gene is TRBV5-1, the J gene TRBJ2-3; 9 bases align to TRBD2. Unmatched junction bases numbered 6, after V lost 4 bases and J lost 3 bases. The V gene's germline CDR1 is SGHRS and CDR2 YFSETQ. This CDR3 region has 15 residues. The DNA of the CDR3 is TGCGCCAGCAGCACTTTTAGCGGGAGAACAGATACGCAGTATTTT. This encodes CASSTFSGRTDTQYF.

The chain is built from TRBV29-1 and TRBJ2-1; 15 bases are shared with TRBD2. This CDR3 has 14 amino acids. Germline lookup yields CDR1 SQVTM and CDR2 ANQGSEA. Trimming at V came to 6 bases and at J to 9 bases, leaving 6 bases not matched to a gene. CDR3 protein: CSVIGLAGGGEQFF. The DNA of the CDR3 is TGCAGCGTCATTGGACTAGCGGGGGGGGGTGAGCAGTTCTTC.

The chain recombines TRBV13 with TRBJ2-5; TRBD2 aligns across 8 bases. The CDR3 runs 16 residues. Looked up from germline, CDR1 is PRHDT and CDR2 is FYEKMQ (reference sequence). The trim removed 4 bases at V and 2 bases at J, leaving 9 bases unmatched. CDR3 DNA: TGTGCCAGCAGCTCCGAGGGCGGGGGGCCACAAGAGACCCAGTACTTC. This encodes CASSSEGGGPQETQYF.

This chain connects TRBV30 to TRBJ1-5; no definite D call. The ends were cut back, 2 bases at V and 7 bases at J, with 21 bases in the middle. The CDR3 has 16 residues. Germline V gives CDR1 GTSNPN, CDR2 SVGIG (reference sequence). CDR3 protein: CAWSIEDNEGGQPQHF. For the CDR3, the DNA is TGTGCCTGGAGTATTGAGGATAACGAGGGTGGCCAGCCCCAGCATTTT.

This rearrangement joins TRBV5-6 to TRBJ2-3; D not resolved. This CDR3 is built from 14 residues. Deletions cut 4 bases from V and 5 bases from J, with 14 bases between. Germline lookup yields CDR1 SGHDT and CDR2 YYEEEE. The CDR3 DNA reads as TGTGCCAGCAGCCCCCGGGTCTTTAAAGATACGCAGTATTTT. Translating it yields CASSPRVFKDTQYF.

V usage is TRBV2 and J usage is TRBJ2-7; D might be TRBD2 (7 bases). V was trimmed by 7 bases and J by 5 bases, leaving 15 bases between them. There are 13 residues in the CDR3. Germline CDR1 is SNHLY and CDR2 is FYNNEI. CDR3 loop: CASMLAGANEQYF. The DNA of the CDR3 is TGTGCCAGCATGCTCGCGGGGGCTAACGAGCAGTACTTC.

V usage is TRBV6-5 and J usage is TRBJ1-2, with D perhaps matching TRBD1 (6 bases). The CDR3 contains 14 residues. Between the trimmed V and J ends, which lost 4 bases and 2 bases, there was a span of 11 bases. Germline CDR1 MNHEY, CDR2 SVGAGI. DNA for the CDR3: TGTGCCAGCAGTTTCCCAGGGGCAAACTATGGCTACACCTTC. This translates into CASSFPGANYGYTF.